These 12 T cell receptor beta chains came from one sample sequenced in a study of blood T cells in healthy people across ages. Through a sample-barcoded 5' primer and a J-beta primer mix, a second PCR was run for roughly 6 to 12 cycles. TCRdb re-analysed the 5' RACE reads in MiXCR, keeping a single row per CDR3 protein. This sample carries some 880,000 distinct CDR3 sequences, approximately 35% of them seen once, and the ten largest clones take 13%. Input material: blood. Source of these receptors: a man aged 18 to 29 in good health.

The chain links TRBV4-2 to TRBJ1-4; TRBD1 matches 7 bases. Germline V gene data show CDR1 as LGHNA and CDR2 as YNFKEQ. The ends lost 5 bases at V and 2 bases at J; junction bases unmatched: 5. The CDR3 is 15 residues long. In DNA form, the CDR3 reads TGTGCCAGCAGCACGGAGGGACAGACTAATGAAAAACTGTTTTTT. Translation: CASSTEGQTNEKLFF.

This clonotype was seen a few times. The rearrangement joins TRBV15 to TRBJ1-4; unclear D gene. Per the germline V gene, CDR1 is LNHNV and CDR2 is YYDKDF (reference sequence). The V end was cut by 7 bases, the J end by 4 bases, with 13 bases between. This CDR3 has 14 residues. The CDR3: CATTPDADNEKLFF. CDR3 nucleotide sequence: TGTGCCACCACTCCGGACGCCGATAATGAAAAACTGTTTTTT.

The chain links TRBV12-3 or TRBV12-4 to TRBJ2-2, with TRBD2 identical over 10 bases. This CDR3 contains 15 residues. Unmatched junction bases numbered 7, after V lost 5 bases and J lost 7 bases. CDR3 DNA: TGTGCCAGCAGTCCGGAGCGGGGGGGCCTCGGGGAGCTGTTTTTT. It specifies CASSPERGGLGELFF.

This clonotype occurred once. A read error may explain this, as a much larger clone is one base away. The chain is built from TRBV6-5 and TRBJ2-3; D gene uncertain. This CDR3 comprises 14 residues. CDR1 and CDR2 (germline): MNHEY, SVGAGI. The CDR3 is CAGSYRPQGDTQYF. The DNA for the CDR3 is TGTGCCGGCAGTTATCGGCCCCAAGGGGATACGCAGTATTTT.

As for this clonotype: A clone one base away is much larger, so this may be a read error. The chain's CDR3 is CASSSAGVMGEQFF. The CDR3 DNA reads TGTGCCAGCAGTTCGGCAGGGGTAATGGGTGAGCAGTTCTTC. This chain links TRBV6-6 with TRBJ2-1, with D maybe TRBD1 (6 bases). The V gene lost 4 bases and the J gene lost 9 bases, with 16 bases spanning the gap. CDR3 size: 14 residues. Germline lookup yields CDR1 MNHNY and CDR2 SVGAGI (reference sequence).

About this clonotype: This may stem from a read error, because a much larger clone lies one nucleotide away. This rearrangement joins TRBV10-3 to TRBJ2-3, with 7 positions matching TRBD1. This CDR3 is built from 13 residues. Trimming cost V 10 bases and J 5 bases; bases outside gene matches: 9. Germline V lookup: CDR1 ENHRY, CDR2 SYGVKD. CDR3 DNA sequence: TGTGCCACCACAGAGGGGGCGAAAGATACGCAGTATTTT. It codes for CATTEGAKDTQYF.

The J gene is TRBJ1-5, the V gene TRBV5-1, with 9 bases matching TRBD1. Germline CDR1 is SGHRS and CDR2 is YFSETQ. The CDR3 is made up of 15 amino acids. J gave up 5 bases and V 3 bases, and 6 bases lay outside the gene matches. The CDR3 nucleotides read TGCGCCAGCAGCTCGGACAGGGGATCGTATCAGCCCCAGCATTTT. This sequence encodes CASSSDRGSYQPQHF.

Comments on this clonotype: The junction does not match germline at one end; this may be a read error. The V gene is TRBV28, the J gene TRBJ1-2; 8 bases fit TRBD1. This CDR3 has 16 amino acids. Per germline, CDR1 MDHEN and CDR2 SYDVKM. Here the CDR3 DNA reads TGTGCCAACAGTTTACACCGCGGACAGGGATTGAATGGCTACACCTTC. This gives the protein CANSLHRGQGLNGYTF.

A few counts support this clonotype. CDR3 residues: CASSRYRDVAETQYF. DNA of the CDR3: TGTGCCAGCAGCCGATACCGGGACGTGGCGGAGACCCAGTACTTC. The chain links TRBV4-2 to TRBJ2-5; D might be TRBD1 or TRBD2, each matching 5 bases. Deletions cut 4 bases from V and 5 bases from J, with 17 bases between. Germline values: CDR1 LGHNA, CDR2 YNFKEQ. The CDR3 covers 15 residues.

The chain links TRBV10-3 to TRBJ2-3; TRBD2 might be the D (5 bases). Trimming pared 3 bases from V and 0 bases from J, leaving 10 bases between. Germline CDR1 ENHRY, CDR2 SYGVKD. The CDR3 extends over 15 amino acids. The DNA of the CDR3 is TGTGCCATCAGTGAAGAGGGCCCTAGCACAGATACGCAGTATTTT. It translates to CAISEEGPSTDTQYF.

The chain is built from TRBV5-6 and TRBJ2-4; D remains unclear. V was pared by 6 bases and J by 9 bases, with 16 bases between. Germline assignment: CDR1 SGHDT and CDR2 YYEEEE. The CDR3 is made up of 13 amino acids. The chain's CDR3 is CASTDARGGIQYF. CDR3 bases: TGTGCCAGCACGGACGCCCGAGGTGGCATTCAGTACTTC.

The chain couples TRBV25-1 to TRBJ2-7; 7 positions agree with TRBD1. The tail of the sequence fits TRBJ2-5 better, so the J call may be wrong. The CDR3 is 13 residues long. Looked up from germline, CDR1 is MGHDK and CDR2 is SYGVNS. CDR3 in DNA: TGTGCCAGAAACGACAGGGCCGGAGGGACCCAGTACTTC. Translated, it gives CARNDRAGGTQYF.